Listed below are T cell receptor beta chains from one sample, sequenced in a study of regulatory T cells in long-lasting Graves disease. TCRdb used MiXCR to reprocess the multiplex PCR reads, holding one entry per CDR3 protein. The sample holds 400,000 to 500,000 distinct CDR3 sequences, roughly 17% seen once. A further study also used this sample, focusing on T cells in Graves' hyperthyroidism and ophthalmopathy.

Source: peripheral blood mononuclear cells (PBMCs), taken at new diagnosis, from a patient treated with antithyroid drugs. These TCRs come from a woman aged 18-30 years with Graves disease. Both conserved end residues are trimmed from each CDR3.

j_call | v_call | cdr3_aa
TRBJ1-5 | TRBV7-7 | ASTWGGAAQH
TRBJ2-1 | TRBV7-8 | ASSLWAGVDYNEQF
TRBJ2-5 | TRBV5-1 | ASSLGTGRRTRETQY
TRBJ2-1 | TRBV28 | ASSFIQGADNEQF
TRBJ2-7 | TRBV20-1 | SAPRGTSYEQY
TRBJ1-1 | TRBV25-1 | AGSELGRGPTEAF
TRBJ2-2 | TRBV6-1 | ASSRTGAMTGELF
TRBJ2-3 | TRBV7-6 | ASSLDPALGADTDTQY
TRBJ1-1 | TRBV10-1 | ARASGPREAF
TRBJ2-1 | TRBV9 | ASSADRGIYNEQF
TRBJ2-5 | TRBV7-6 | ASSLPPEGTIPEKETQY
TRBJ2-7 | TRBV6-1 | ASSQYPGQGYYEQY
TRBJ1-6 | TRBV20-1 | SARRYNSPLH
TRBJ1-5 | TRBV28 | ASSSTIRQPQH
TRBJ2-2 | TRBV30 | ASSRESGELF
TRBJ2-1 | TRBV11-3 | ASSLEREDPYNEQF
TRBJ1-4 | TRBV6-1 | ASRDRVASTNEKLF
TRBJ1-1 | TRBV5-1 | ASSLGWPDLNTEAF
TRBJ1-1 | TRBV18 | ASSRDGAWEAF
TRBJ1-6 | TRBV5-4 | ASSRLGGPDNSPLH
TRBJ1-5 | TRBV4-1 | ASSQDPSGQPQH
TRBJ2-5 | TRBV28 | ASSSDREGTSEETQY
TRBJ2-7 | TRBV7-2 | ASSQTHDLRYEQY
TRBJ1-2 | TRBV2 | AQGEGFYGYT
TRBJ1-6 | TRBV13 | ASSSGPGSSPLH
TRBJ2-1 | TRBV14 | ASSAPGPTTLGEQF
TRBJ1-5 | TRBV2 | ASSEWSGRADSNQPQH
TRBJ2-3 | TRBV2 | ASRHRTSTDTQY